This T cell receptor (beta chain) was obtained from a study of regulatory T cells in long-lasting Graves disease. Study-level points and caveats: Thyroid tissue went unstudied; only peripheral blood was examined. TRBV28, TRBJ1-2 and TRBJ2-5 were segments that persistent disease favored. Those with persistent Graves' had less TCR diversity than newly diagnosed patients.

Regarding time point: persistent/refractory GD, antithyroid drugs over 5 years with positive TRAb. Making the TCR library involved RNA that had been extracted from PBMCs. Trimming took 1 base from V and 10 from J, leaving 22 bases between them. The CDR3 consists of 16 residues. Germline-derived CDR1 and CDR2 are SGHAT and FQNNGV. This clonotype was recorded many times. Its antigen is not identified. In building TCR beta libraries, iRepertoire HTBI primers were used together with Arm-PCR of CDR3 regions. As handled by the study authors: Throughout the samples, researchers identified roughly 57 TRBV and approximately 14 TRBJ segments. TCRdb redid the calling of the multiplex PCR reads with MiXCR, one entry per CDR3 protein. The V and J calls come from TCRdb's annotation, not from the publication. The sample records 400,000 to 600,000 distinct CDR3 sequences, 20% to 25% being singletons.

This rearrangement joins TRBV11-2 to TRBJ2-5; D might be TRBD1 or TRBD2, each matching 5 bases. The sample in question was peripheral blood mononuclear cells (PBMCs), obtained when the disease was refractory, from a patient treated with antithyroid drugs. This sequence originates from a female donor with Graves disease. In DNA form, the CDR3 reads TGTGCCAGCAGCTTAGGGTTTAAGGCAGGGAGAAAGAGCCAGTACTTC. Amino acid sequence: CASSLGFKAGRKSQYF.